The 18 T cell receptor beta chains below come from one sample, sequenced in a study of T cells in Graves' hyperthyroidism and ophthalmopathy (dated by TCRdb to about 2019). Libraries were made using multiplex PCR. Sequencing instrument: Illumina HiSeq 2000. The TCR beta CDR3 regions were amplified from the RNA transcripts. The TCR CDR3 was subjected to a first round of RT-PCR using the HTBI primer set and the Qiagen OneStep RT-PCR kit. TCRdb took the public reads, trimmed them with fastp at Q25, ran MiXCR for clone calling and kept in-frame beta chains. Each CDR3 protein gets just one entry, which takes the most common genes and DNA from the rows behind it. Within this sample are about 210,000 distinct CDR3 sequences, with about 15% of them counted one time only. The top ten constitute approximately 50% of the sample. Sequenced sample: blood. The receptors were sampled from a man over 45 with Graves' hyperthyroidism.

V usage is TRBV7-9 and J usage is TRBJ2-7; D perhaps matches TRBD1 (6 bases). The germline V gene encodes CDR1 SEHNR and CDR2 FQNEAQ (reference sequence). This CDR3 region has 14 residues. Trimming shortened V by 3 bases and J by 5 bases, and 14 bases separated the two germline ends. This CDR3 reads CASSFLARGNEQYF. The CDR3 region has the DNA TGTGCCAGCAGCTTTCTCGCCAGGGGCAACGAGCAGTACTTC.

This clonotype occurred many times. CDR3 in amino acids: CASTSLGEQYF. The CDR3 DNA reads TGTGCCAGCACCTCCCTGGGGGAGCAGTACTTC. The chain uses TRBV28 and TRBJ2-7, with unresolved D. CDR1 MDHEN and CDR2 SYDVKM come from the germline V gene. The CDR3 extends over 11 amino acids. V lost 7 bases, J lost 7 bases, and 11 bases lay in between. Full variable domain (remainder filled in from reference TRBV28 and TRBJ2-7): DVKVTQSSRYLVKRTGEKVFLECVQDMDHENMFWYRQDPGLGLRLIYFSYDVKMKEKGDIPEGYSVSREKKERFSLILESASTNQTSMYLCASTSLGEQYFGPGTRLTVT.

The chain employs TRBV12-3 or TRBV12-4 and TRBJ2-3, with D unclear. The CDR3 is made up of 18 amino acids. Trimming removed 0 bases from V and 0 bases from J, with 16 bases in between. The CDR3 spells CASSLASRLRGSTDTQYF. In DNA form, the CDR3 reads TGTGCCAGCAGTTTAGCAAGCCGGTTAAGAGGTAGCACAGATACGCAGTATTTT.

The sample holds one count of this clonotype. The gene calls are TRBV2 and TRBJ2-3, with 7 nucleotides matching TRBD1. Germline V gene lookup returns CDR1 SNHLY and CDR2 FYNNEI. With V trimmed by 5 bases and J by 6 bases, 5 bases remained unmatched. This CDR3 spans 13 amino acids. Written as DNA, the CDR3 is TGTGCCAGCAGTACTGACAGGGCTGATACGCAGTATTTT. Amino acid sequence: CASSTDRADTQYF.

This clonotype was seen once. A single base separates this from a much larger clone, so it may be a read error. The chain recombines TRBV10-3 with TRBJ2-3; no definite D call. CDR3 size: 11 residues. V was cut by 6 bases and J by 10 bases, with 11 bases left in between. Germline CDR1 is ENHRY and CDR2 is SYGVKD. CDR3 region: CAIRVVNAQYF. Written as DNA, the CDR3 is TGTGCCATCAGAGTAGTGAATGCGCAGTATTTT.

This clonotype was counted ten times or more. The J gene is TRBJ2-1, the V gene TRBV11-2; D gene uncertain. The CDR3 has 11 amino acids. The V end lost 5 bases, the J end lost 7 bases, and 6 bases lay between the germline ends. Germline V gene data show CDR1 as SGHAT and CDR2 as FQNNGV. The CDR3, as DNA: TGTGCCAGCAGCCCAAGGAATGAGCAGTTCTTC. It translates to CASSPRNEQFF.

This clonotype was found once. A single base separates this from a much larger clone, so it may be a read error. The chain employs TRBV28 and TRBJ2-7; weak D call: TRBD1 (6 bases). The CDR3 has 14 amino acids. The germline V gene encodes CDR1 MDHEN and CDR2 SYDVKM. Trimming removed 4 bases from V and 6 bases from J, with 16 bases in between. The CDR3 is CASSYPTGNREQYF. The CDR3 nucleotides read TGTGCCAGCAGTTATCCCACAGGGAATCGCGAGCAGTACTTC. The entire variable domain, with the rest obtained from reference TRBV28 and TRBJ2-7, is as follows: DVKVTQSSRYLVKRTGEKVFLECVQDMDHENMFWYRQDPGLGLRLIYFSYDVKMKEKGDIPEGYSVSREKKERFSLILESASTNQTSMYLCASSYPTGNREQYFGPGTRLTVT.

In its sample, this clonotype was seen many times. The CDR3 DNA reads as TGTGCCATCAGTACTCACGGAACCCCATACGAGCAGTACTTC. Its translation is CAISTHGTPYEQYF. The chain recombines TRBV10-3 with TRBJ2-7; D is undetermined. The CDR3 totals 14 residues. Looked up from germline, CDR1 is ENHRY and CDR2 is SYGVKD. V lost 5 bases, J lost 4 bases, and 15 bases lay in between.

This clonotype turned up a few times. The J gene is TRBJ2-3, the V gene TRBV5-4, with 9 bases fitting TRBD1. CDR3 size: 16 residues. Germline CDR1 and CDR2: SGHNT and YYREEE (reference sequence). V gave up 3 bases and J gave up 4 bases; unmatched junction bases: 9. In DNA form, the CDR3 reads TGTGCCAGCAGCTCGAGGGAACAGGGGGCTGCAGATACGCAGTATTTT. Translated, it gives CASSSREQGAADTQYF.

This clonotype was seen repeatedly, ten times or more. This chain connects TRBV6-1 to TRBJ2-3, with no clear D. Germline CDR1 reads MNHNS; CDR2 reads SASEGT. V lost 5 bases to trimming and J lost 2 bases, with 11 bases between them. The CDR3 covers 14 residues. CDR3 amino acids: CASSSPPFTDTQYF. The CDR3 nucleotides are TGTGCCAGCAGTTCCCCGCCTTTCACAGATACGCAGTATTTT.

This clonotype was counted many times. This CDR3 is CAISDLKSSGSYEQYF. In DNA form, the CDR3 reads TGTGCCATCAGTGATTTAAAGTCTAGCGGGAGCTACGAGCAGTACTTC. The rearrangement joins TRBV10-3 to TRBJ2-7; 10 positions match TRBD2. V dropped 3 bases and J dropped 3; count of bases not matched to a gene: 8. The germline gives CDR1 ENHRY, CDR2 SYGVKD. CDR3 length equals 16 residues.

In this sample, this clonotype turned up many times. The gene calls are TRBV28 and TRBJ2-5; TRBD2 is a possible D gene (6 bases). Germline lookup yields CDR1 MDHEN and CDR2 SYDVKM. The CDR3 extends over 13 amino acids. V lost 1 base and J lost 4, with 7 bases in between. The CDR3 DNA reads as TGTGCCAGCAGTTTATCCGGGGGAGAGACCCAGTACTTC. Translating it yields CASSLSGGETQYF.

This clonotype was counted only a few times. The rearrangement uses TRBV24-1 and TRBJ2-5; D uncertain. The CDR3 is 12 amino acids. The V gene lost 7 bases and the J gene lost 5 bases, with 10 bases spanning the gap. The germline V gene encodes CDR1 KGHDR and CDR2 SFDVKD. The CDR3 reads CATRDQGETQYF. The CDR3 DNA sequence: TGTGCCACCAGGGACCAAGGGGAGACCCAGTACTTC.

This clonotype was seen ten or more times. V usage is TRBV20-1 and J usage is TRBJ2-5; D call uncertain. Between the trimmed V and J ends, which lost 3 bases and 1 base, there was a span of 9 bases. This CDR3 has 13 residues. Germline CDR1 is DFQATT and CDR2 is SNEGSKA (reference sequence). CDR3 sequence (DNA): TGCAGTGCTAGGAAACCAATCCAAGAGACCCAGTACTTC. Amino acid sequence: CSARKPIQETQYF.

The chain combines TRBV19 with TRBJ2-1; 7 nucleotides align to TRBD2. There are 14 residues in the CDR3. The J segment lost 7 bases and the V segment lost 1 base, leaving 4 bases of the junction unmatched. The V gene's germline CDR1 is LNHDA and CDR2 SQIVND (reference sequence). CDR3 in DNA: TGTGCCAGTAGTATAGGGACTAGGTTTAATGAGCAGTTCTTC. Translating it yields CASSIGTRFNEQFF.

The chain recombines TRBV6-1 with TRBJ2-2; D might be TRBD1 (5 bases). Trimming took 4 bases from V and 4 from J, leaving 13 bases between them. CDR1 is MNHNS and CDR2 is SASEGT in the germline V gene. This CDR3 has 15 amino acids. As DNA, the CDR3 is TGTGCCAGCAGTGTTTGGACAAAGCGCACCGGGGAGCTGTTTTTT. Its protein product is CASSVWTKRTGELFF.

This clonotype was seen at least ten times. The CDR3 DNA follows: TGTGCCAGCAGTCCAACTAGCGGGAGGGCCAACGAGCAGTACTTC. This codes for CASSPTSGRANEQYF. The gene calls are TRBV11-3 and TRBJ2-7; 13 bases agree with TRBD2. V shed 6 bases, J shed 5 bases, and the junction held 7 bases outside the gene matches. The CDR3 totals 15 residues. Germline lookup yields CDR1 SGHNT and CDR2 YENEEA.

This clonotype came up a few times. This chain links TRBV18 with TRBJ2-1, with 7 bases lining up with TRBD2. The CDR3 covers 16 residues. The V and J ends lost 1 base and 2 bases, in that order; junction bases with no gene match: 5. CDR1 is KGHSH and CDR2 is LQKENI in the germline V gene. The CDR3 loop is CASSPRAAGTYNEQFF. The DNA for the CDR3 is TGTGCCAGCTCACCACGAGCAGCGGGGACCTACAATGAGCAGTTCTTC.